The clone carrying this TCR beta chain was seen many times. What it binds is unknown. The source of the sample is a study of T cells in Graves' hyperthyroidism and ophthalmopathy. At the level of the study: It was at initial diagnosis, before any treatment, that peripheral blood was collected.

Amplification targeted TCR beta CDR3 regions from RNA transcripts. The primer set for the first-round RT-PCR of the TCR CDR3 was HTBI. In TCRdb, the multiplex PCR reads were re-called with MiXCR into one record per CDR3 protein. The sample holds some 500,000 distinct CDR3 sequences, about 24% seen once. Germline values: CDR1 SQVTM, CDR2 ANQGSEA. Trimming took off 4 bases at V and 1 base at J, with 12 bases between the two ends. CDR3 length equals 14 residues. Each 10 ml fresh peripheral blood draw supplied the PBMCs. The study, taken as a whole, reports: In the blood, most expanded thyroid clonotypes above 0.001 appeared as well.

The V call is TRBV29-1, the J call TRBJ2-3; possible D gene TRBD1, 5 bases. This TCR was sampled from a woman in her 30s with Graves' ophthalmopathy. Sample: blood. The CDR3: CSVVVGARTDTQYF. Here the CDR3 DNA reads TGCAGCGTTGTTGTAGGGGCTCGCACAGATACGCAGTATTTT.